The clone carrying this TCR beta chain was found a few times. No antigen is known for it. The record originates from a study of T-cell reconstitution after alpha-beta-depleted transplantation in children. Findings and limits, study-wide: One year after transplant, T-cell counts and diversity came mostly from newly produced T cells. In patients about two months after transplant, alpha-beta T cells reportedly arose from several hundred expanded graft clones. Elevated TCRbeta diversity at day 60 was traced, in some patients, to surviving recipient T cells and thymic progenitors.

A library of TCRbeta sequences, prepared with unique molecular identifiers, was generated. TCRdb re-derived calls from the PCR reads in MiXCR, one entry per CDR3 protein. Of 330,000 or so distinct CDR3 sequences detected, around 7.1% appear once; the ten largest clones hold approximately 9%. The CDR3 consists of 15 residues. V dropped 4 bases and J dropped 12 bases, with 21 bases sitting between them. The source of this sequence is a female patient between 2 and 15 years old who had a stem cell transplant for Fanconi anemia, so the T cells may come from the graft donor. Sequenced material: peripheral blood, taken 360 days after TCRalphabeta/CD19-depleted stem cell transplant. The chain has TRBV12-3 or TRBV12-4 and TRBJ1-4; no reliable D call. The CDR3 protein is CASSSRLRAAEELFF. In DNA form, the CDR3 reads TGTGCCAGCAGTTCACGACTGAGAGCGGCGGAGGAACTGTTTTTT.